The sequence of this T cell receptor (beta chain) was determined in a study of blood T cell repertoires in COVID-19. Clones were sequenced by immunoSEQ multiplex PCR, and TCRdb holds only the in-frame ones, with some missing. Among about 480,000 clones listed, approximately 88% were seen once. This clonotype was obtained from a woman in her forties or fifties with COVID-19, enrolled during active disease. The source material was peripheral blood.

The CDR3 region is CASSYSGVSEAFF. CDR3 in DNA: TGTGCCAGCAGCTACTCAGGCGTGTCTGAAGCTTTCTTT. The chain links TRBV7-9 to TRBJ1-1; D call uncertain. The germline V gene has CDR1 SEHNR and CDR2 FQNEAQ (reference sequence). With 4 bases removed from V and 6 bases from J, the gap between germline ends came to 12 bases. The CDR3 is 13 residues long.